Listed below are T cell receptor beta chains from one sample, sequenced in a study of T cells in Graves' hyperthyroidism and ophthalmopathy. From the multiplex PCR reads, TCRdb called clonotypes with MiXCR, one entry per CDR3 protein. The data hold roughly 560,000 distinct CDR3 sequences, with about 14% observed a single time. Sample: blood. The source is a woman in her 40s with Graves' ophthalmopathy. CDR3s leave out the opening cysteine and the closing phenylalanine or tryptophan. The order of the fields is V gene, J gene, CDR3 protein.

V gene: TRBV27; J gene: TRBJ2-7; CDR3 protein: ASSLSPGLGLNEQY
V gene: TRBV5-1; J gene: TRBJ2-5; CDR3 protein: ASSLHKGETQY
V gene: TRBV19; J gene: TRBJ1-5; CDR3 protein: ASSMGGNGNQPQH
V gene: TRBV3-1; J gene: TRBJ1-1; CDR3 protein: ASSDRGETEAF
V gene: TRBV7-2; J gene: TRBJ2-7; CDR3 protein: ASSLAQAGVVYEQY
V gene: TRBV2; J gene: TRBJ1-1; CDR3 protein: ASSPGRTNTEAF
V gene: TRBV24-1; J gene: TRBJ2-5; CDR3 protein: ATSDPRLAGGPSLETQY
V gene: TRBV6-1; J gene: TRBJ2-5; CDR3 protein: ASSSPWGGYQETQY
V gene: TRBV11-2; J gene: TRBJ2-2; CDR3 protein: ASSPRVTGELF
V gene: TRBV28; J gene: TRBJ2-7; CDR3 protein: ASNSGLLYEQY
V gene: TRBV6-2/TRBV6-3; J gene: TRBJ2-7; CDR3 protein: ASSYFHDKY
V gene: TRBV6-1; J gene: TRBJ2-7; CDR3 protein: ASTQRLSSYEQY
V gene: TRBV28; J gene: TRBJ2-5; CDR3 protein: ASTQSSDRLDGGETQY
V gene: TRBV28; J gene: TRBJ2-7; CDR3 protein: ASRTLYEQY
V gene: TRBV6-5; J gene: TRBJ1-1; CDR3 protein: ADIGSTEAF
V gene: TRBV24-1; J gene: TRBJ2-4; CDR3 protein: ATSDSGLAGAKNIQY
V gene: TRBV5-8; J gene: TRBJ1-1; CDR3 protein: ASSLGNRVTEAF
V gene: TRBV6-1; J gene: TRBJ2-5; CDR3 protein: ASSERRDRAQETQY
V gene: TRBV4-2; J gene: TRBJ2-7; CDR3 protein: ASRTSVSSYEQY
V gene: TRBV9; J gene: TRBJ2-2; CDR3 protein: ASSLVVSGSGELF
V gene: TRBV6-1; J gene: TRBJ1-5; CDR3 protein: ASRRTGATLSNQPQH
V gene: TRBV7-8; J gene: TRBJ1-1; CDR3 protein: ASSLEGLDWSDTEAF
V gene: TRBV5-4; J gene: TRBJ2-2; CDR3 protein: ASSWGQGSTGELF
V gene: TRBV20-1; J gene: TRBJ2-7; CDR3 protein: SARGNSGFEQY
V gene: TRBV6-5; J gene: TRBJ1-1; CDR3 protein: ASSTRGTANTEAF
V gene: TRBV7-3; J gene: TRBJ2-7; CDR3 protein: ASKGGRGYEQY
V gene: TRBV10-1; J gene: TRBJ2-5; CDR3 protein: ASSESTGRETQY
V gene: TRBV20-1; J gene: TRBJ2-5; CDR3 protein: SASIADQETQY
V gene: TRBV20-1; J gene: TRBJ1-2; CDR3 protein: SAHANGGYGYT
V gene: TRBV2; J gene: TRBJ1-1; CDR3 protein: ASSEAGTGMNTEAF
V gene: TRBV7-2; J gene: TRBJ1-1; CDR3 protein: ASSFRRPSTEAF
V gene: TRBV12-3/TRBV12-4; J gene: TRBJ1-2; CDR3 protein: ASSLGDGGYGYT
V gene: TRBV18; J gene: TRBJ1-1; CDR3 protein: ASSPFGQNTEAF
V gene: TRBV11-3; J gene: TRBJ1-2; CDR3 protein: ASSQRQGGNYGYT
V gene: TRBV11-2; J gene: TRBJ2-5; CDR3 protein: ASSLPGGGETQY
V gene: TRBV6-4; J gene: TRBJ1-1; CDR3 protein: ASSQYVNTEAF
V gene: TRBV12-3/TRBV12-4; J gene: TRBJ2-7; CDR3 protein: ASTRAGIHYEQY
V gene: TRBV5-1; J gene: TRBJ1-3; CDR3 protein: ASSDGTPGNTIY
V gene: TRBV3-2; J gene: TRBJ1-5; CDR3 protein: ASSQRTGGQPQH
V gene: TRBV2; J gene: TRBJ2-7; CDR3 protein: ASRRVNERY
V gene: TRBV7-8; J gene: TRBJ2-2; CDR3 protein: ASSLTGGTGELF
V gene: TRBV27; J gene: TRBJ1-2; CDR3 protein: ASRALGPYGYT
V gene: TRBV20-1; J gene: TRBJ2-7; CDR3 protein: SARITGTGNYEQY
V gene: TRBV7-9; J gene: TRBJ2-7; CDR3 protein: ASSVRDPYEQY
V gene: TRBV11-1; J gene: TRBJ2-2; CDR3 protein: ASSLRTGTNTGELF
V gene: TRBV5-1; J gene: TRBJ2-3; CDR3 protein: ASRTSTDTQY
V gene: TRBV6-1; J gene: TRBJ1-1; CDR3 protein: AGSPWMGDEAF
V gene: TRBV20-1; J gene: TRBJ2-7; CDR3 protein: SARDLTSGYRSYEQY
V gene: TRBV28; J gene: TRBJ1-5; CDR3 protein: ASSFRQGFGPQH
V gene: TRBV6-5; J gene: TRBJ1-6; CDR3 protein: ASRSGGNSPLH
V gene: TRBV28; J gene: TRBJ1-2; CDR3 protein: ASSLAAHLGYT
V gene: TRBV12-3/TRBV12-4; J gene: TRBJ2-2; CDR3 protein: ASSVSGMNTGELF
V gene: TRBV2; J gene: TRBJ1-3; CDR3 protein: ASSRQGESLSGNTIY
V gene: TRBV6-2/TRBV6-3; J gene: TRBJ2-7; CDR3 protein: ASTTPYEQY